A selection of T cell receptor beta chains follows, all from one sample in a study of blood T cell repertoires in COVID-19. This table comes from immunoSEQ multiplex PCR, and its TCRdb copy is limited to in-frame clones, with some not included. The sample contains a few hundred thousand clones, roughly 89% of which appear only once. The sample consisted of peripheral blood. The origin of the receptors is a woman under 40 with COVID-19, enrolled during active disease. CDR3s include the opening cysteine and the closing phenylalanine or tryptophan. The D gene is left open where the match is weak. Only part of the rows carry a size: once, few, many, or a class if the clone is expanded.

clone_size	v_call	j_call	d_call	cdr3_nt	cdr3_aa
-	TRBV19	TRBJ1-5	TRBD1	TGTGCCAGTAGTTTCCGGACAGGGGCGAGCAATCAGCCCCAGCATTTT	CASSFRTGASNQPQHF
-	TRBV7-9	TRBJ1-1	TRBD1	TGTGCCAGCAGCTTAACAGGGGGAGAAACTGAAGCTTTCTTT	CASSLTGGETEAFF
once	TRBV4-1	TRBJ2-5	TRBD2	TGCGCCAGCAGCCAAGAGGTAGCGCGGGGACTAAAAGAGACCCAGTACTTC	CASSQEVARGLKETQYF
-	TRBV27	TRBJ1-2	-	TGTGCCAGCAGTTCTGGCAGCTATGGCTACACCTTC	CASSSGSYGYTF
-	TRBV7-9	TRBJ2-7	TRBD1	TGTGCCAGCAGCCCGCTAGGGACAGCCGGTGGCGAGCAGTACTTC	CASSPLGTAGGEQYF
-	TRBV7-9	TRBJ1-1	-	TGTGCCAGCAGCGTGGGACATCCAGATGGGACTGAAGCTTTCTTT	CASSVGHPDGTEAFF
-	TRBV18	TRBJ1-4	-	TGTGCCAGCTCACCCTCAGGGGCTAATGAAAAACTGTTTTTT	CASSPSGANEKLFF
-	TRBV27	TRBJ1-2	TRBD1	TGTGCCAGCAGCCCCGGACAGGGCGGAAACTATGGCTACACCTTC	CASSPGQGGNYGYTF
many	TRBV4-1	TRBJ2-2	TRBD2	TGCGCCAGCAGCCGAACTAGCGGGGGGAACACCGGGGAGCTGTTTTTT	CASSRTSGGNTGELFF
-	TRBV5-6	TRBJ1-1	-	TGTGCCAGCTCCCAGGGGACTGAAGCTTTCTTT	CASSQGTEAFF
few	TRBV19	TRBJ1-1	-	TGTGCCAGTAGTCCGGGGGTGGAGTACACTGAAGCTTTCTTT	CASSPGVEYTEAFF
-	TRBV5-1	TRBJ2-7	TRBD2	TGCGCCAGCAGCTTACTTCAAGCGGGGGGTTCCTACGAGCAGTACTTC	CASSLLQAGGSYEQYF
-	TRBV13	TRBJ2-7	-	TGTGCCAGCAGCAGCCCCTTTACCTACGAGCAGTACTTC	CASSSPFTYEQYF
-	TRBV19	TRBJ1-1	-	TGTGCCAGTAGAAACCTGAGGAGGGGTCCTGACACTGAAGCTTTCTTT	CASRNLRRGPDTEAFF
-	TRBV25-1	TRBJ1-2	TRBD1	TGTGCCAGTCGACAGGGCAACTATGGCTACACCTTC	CASRQGNYGYTF
-	TRBV5-1	TRBJ2-6	-	TGCGCCAGCAGCAACAGCTCTCTGGGGGCCAACGTCCTGACTTTC	CASSNSSLGANVLTF
-	TRBV5-4	TRBJ1-5	-	TGTGCCAGCAGCTTGGCTGGTGAGGAGCCCCAGCATTTT	CASSLAGEEPQHF
-	TRBV9	TRBJ2-3	TRBD2	TGTGCCAGCAGCGTTGGACTAGCGGTTTCCGGCACAGATACGCAGTATTTT	CASSVGLAVSGTDTQYF
-	TRBV7-9	TRBJ1-2	TRBD1	TGTGCCAGCAGCTATGGACAGGGAATCGACGGCTACACCTTC	CASSYGQGIDGYTF
-	TRBV7-2	TRBJ1-3	TRBD1	TGTGCCAGCACCTCACAGGGGGCTTCTGGAAACACCATATATTTT	CASTSQGASGNTIYF
-	TRBV28	TRBJ2-3	TRBD2	TGTGCCAGCAGTTCCCCGGGGGGGGGCACAGATACGCAGTATTTT	CASSSPGGGTDTQYF
-	TRBV6-6	TRBJ1-5	-	TGTGCCAGCAGTTTACAGGGCGGGAGCAATCAGCCCCAGCATTTT	CASSLQGGSNQPQHF
-	TRBV28	TRBJ2-3	-	TGTGCCAGCAGCTCTGCCCAGGGAATGCGCACAGATACGCAGTATTTT	CASSSAQGMRTDTQYF
-	TRBV30	TRBJ1-2	-	TGTGCCTGGAGTTCCCAGGTACATGGCTACACCTTC	CAWSSQVHGYTF
few	TRBV7-9	TRBJ2-1	TRBD2	TGTGCCAGCAGCTTATCACTCGGGGGGGAGCAGTTCTTC	CASSLSLGGEQFF
-	TRBV7-8	TRBJ1-4	-	TGTGCCAGCAGCTTTAATACCAGGGGTTTTGAAAAACTGTTTTTT	CASSFNTRGFEKLFF
-	TRBV19	TRBJ1-1	-	TGTGCCAGTACTCAGCGGGGGAACACTGAAGCTTTCTTT	CASTQRGNTEAFF
once	TRBV9	TRBJ2-3	TRBD2	TGTGCCAGCAGCGTACGAGGACTAGCGGGGGGCCGAGCGCAGTATTTT	CASSVRGLAGGRAQYF
-	TRBV3-1/TRBV3-2	TRBJ2-5	-	TGTGCCAGCAGCCAGGTCGACTACACCCAAAAAGAGACCCAGTACTTC	CASSQVDYTQKETQYF
-	TRBV18	TRBJ2-7	TRBD1	TGTGCCAGCTCATTACAGGGGTCCTACGAGCAGTACTTC	CASSLQGSYEQYF
-	TRBV28	TRBJ2-4	-	TGTGCCAGCAGTCACCCGGACGAGGGTTCGAGAAACATTCAGTACTTC	CASSHPDEGSRNIQYF
-	TRBV27	TRBJ1-2	-	TGTGCCAGCAGTAAGGGAGGAGGGAATGGCTACACCTTC	CASSKGGGNGYTF
-	TRBV30	TRBJ1-2	-	TGTGCCTGGAGTGTACAGGTCCCCTATGGCTACACCTTC	CAWSVQVPYGYTF
-	TRBV3-1/TRBV3-2	TRBJ2-7	-	TGTGCCAGCAGCCAAGCCTCCGAGCAGTACTTC	CASSQASEQYF
-	TRBV2	TRBJ1-5	-	TGTGCCAGCAGTGAAGGGTTAGCCCAGCATTTT	CASSEGLAQHF
-	TRBV3-1/TRBV3-2	TRBJ2-1	-	TGTGCCAGCAGCCCCAGGGCCCGGCTGCTTAGCTCCTACAATGAGCAGTTCTTC	CASSPRARLLSSYNEQFF
-	TRBV5-1	TRBJ1-1	-	TGCGCCAGCAGCCCCCCGGGACAGAACACTGAAGCTTTCTTT	CASSPPGQNTEAFF
-	TRBV3-1/TRBV3-2	TRBJ1-2	-	TGTGCCAGCAGCCAAGATATCGTACGGACAGCTGGGGGCTACACCTTC	CASSQDIVRTAGGYTF
-	TRBV3-1/TRBV3-2	TRBJ2-4	-	TGTGCCAGCAGCCAACCCCGAGCCAAAAACATTCAGTACTTC	CASSQPRAKNIQYF
-	TRBV27	TRBJ2-3	TRBD2	TGTGCCAGCAAAAGCGGGGAGGTTTATAGCACAGATACGCAGTATTTT	CASKSGEVYSTDTQYF
-	TRBV4-1	TRBJ1-1	TRBD1	TGCGCCAGCAGCCTGCCGACAGGGGGTTTCACTGAAGCTTTCTTT	CASSLPTGGFTEAFF
-	TRBV19	TRBJ1-1	-	TGTGCCAGTATGCGGGAAATGAACACTGAAGCTTTCTTT	CASMREMNTEAFF